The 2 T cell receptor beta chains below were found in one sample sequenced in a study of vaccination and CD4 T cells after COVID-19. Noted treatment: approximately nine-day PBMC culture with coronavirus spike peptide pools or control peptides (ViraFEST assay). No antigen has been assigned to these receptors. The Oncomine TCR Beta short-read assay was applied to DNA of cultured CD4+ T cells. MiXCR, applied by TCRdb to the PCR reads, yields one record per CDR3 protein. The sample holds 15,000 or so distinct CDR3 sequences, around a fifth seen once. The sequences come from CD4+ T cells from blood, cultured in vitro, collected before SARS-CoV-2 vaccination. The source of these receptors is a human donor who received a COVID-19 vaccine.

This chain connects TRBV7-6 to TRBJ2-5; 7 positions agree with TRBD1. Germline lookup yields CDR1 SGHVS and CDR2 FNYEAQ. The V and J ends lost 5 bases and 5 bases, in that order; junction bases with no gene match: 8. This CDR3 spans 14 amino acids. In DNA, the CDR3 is TGTGCCAGCAGCCAGGGGGTAGTTCGCGAGACCCAGTACTTC. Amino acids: CASSQGVVRETQYF.

CDR3 nucleotides: TGTGCCAGCAGCAAAGAGGAATCCTACGAGCAGTACTTC. Protein product: CASSKEESYEQYF. The V and J genes are TRBV21-1 and TRBJ2-7. TRBV21-1 is designated a pseudogene. The CDR3 has 13 residues.